One and the same sample provided the 11 T cell receptor beta chains below, sequenced in a study of beta chain features in type 1 diabetes. Reverse transcribing all isolated RNA meant expressed TCRB transcripts were sequenced. The table came from immunoSEQ multiplex PCR; TCRdb's copy has only in-frame clones and leaves some out. The sample holds 970,000 or so clones, 15% to 20% seen once. Sequencing was performed on naive CD4+ T cells from blood. The source is a young woman in good health.

In this sample, this clone turned up a few times. The V and J genes are TRBV28 and TRBJ1-5; TRBD1 matches at 9 bases. The CDR3 loop spans 14 amino acids. The V and J ends lost 6 bases and 5 bases, in that order; junction bases with no gene match: 5. Germline loops: CDR1 MDHEN, CDR2 SYDVKM. The DNA for the CDR3 is TGTGCCAGCAGGGCGGGACAGGGAGATCAGCCCCAGCATTTT. This encodes CASRAGQGDQPQHF.

The table lists this clone with a count of one. This sequence joins TRBV18 and TRBJ2-5; no clear D. This CDR3 contains 14 residues. The germline CDR1 and CDR2 sequences are KGHSH and LQKENI. V was pared by 3 bases and J by 2 bases, with 10 bases between. CDR3: CASSPGEAQETQYF. The CDR3, as DNA: TGTGCCAGCTCACCCGGCGAGGCTCAAGAGACCCAGTACTTC.

The chain combines TRBV5-1 with TRBJ2-7; the match to TRBD1 covers 8 bases. V was pared by 4 bases and J by 2 bases, with 14 bases of the junction left unmatched. Germline lookup yields CDR1 SGHRS and CDR2 YFSETQ. The CDR3 totals 17 residues. Here the CDR3 reads CASSLGQGSNRAYEQYF. CDR3 bases: TGCGCCAGCAGCCTCGGACAGGGTTCGAATAGGGCCTACGAGCAGTACTTC.

The J gene is TRBJ2-7, the V gene TRBV28; 9 bases line up with TRBD2. The CDR3 consists of 15 residues. Per the germline V gene, CDR1 is MDHEN and CDR2 is SYDVKM. After removal of 5 bases from V and 3 bases from J, the junction contained 8 bases not matched to a gene. CDR3 loop: CASSPAGGSNYEQYF. For the CDR3, the DNA is TGTGCCAGCAGTCCGGCGGGAGGGTCCAACTACGAGCAGTACTTC.

The chain carries TRBV28 and TRBJ1-1, with 8 bases lining up with TRBD1. The junction had 5 bases not matched to a gene; V was cut back by 5 bases and J by 0 bases. Germline loops: CDR1 MDHEN, CDR2 SYDVKM. The CDR3 length is 15 residues. The CDR3 DNA reads TGTGCCAGCAGTCAGGGGGCGCGGGTGAACACTGAAGCTTTCTTT. This sequence encodes CASSQGARVNTEAFF.

The genes are TRBV7-9 and TRBJ1-3; D uncertain. The CDR3 has 15 amino acids. Between the trimmed V and J ends, which lost 5 bases and 4 bases, there was a span of 15 bases. CDR1 and CDR2 from the germline V gene are SEHNR and FQNEAQ (reference sequence). This CDR3 is CASSAIRSFGNTIYF. The CDR3 DNA reads TGTGCCAGCAGCGCTATCCGGAGCTTCGGAAACACCATATATTTT.

CDR3 sequence: CASSEWNHRGAEAFF. The CDR3 nucleotides read TGTGCCAGCAGTGAATGGAACCATCGGGGAGCTGAAGCTTTCTTT. The chain combines TRBV25-1 with TRBJ1-1; D is undetermined. V was pared by 1 base and J by 6 bases, with 15 bases between. The CDR3 has 15 amino acids. CDR1 and CDR2 from the germline V gene are MGHDK and SYGVNS.

The genes are TRBV7-9 and TRBJ2-2, with 8 bases aligning to TRBD1. The CDR3 runs to 19 residues. V was clipped by 7 bases and J by 8 bases; unmatched bases: 24. Germline V gene data show CDR1 as SEHNR and CDR2 as FQNEAQ (reference sequence). Here the CDR3 reads CASIPQGAELFGRAGELFF. CDR3 bases: TGTGCCAGCATCCCCCAGGGGGCTGAACTTTTTGGGCGCGCTGGGGAGCTGTTTTTT.

This clone has a handful of counts. CDR3 residues: CASSWGGTGANTEAFF. The CDR3 DNA is TGTGCCAGCAGCTGGGGAGGGACAGGGGCGAACACTGAAGCTTTCTTT. The chain employs TRBV7-9 and TRBJ1-1; 10 bases agree with TRBD1. Germline V gives CDR1 SEHNR, CDR2 FQNEAQ (reference sequence). This CDR3 has 16 amino acids. The ends lost 4 bases at V and 1 base at J; junction bases unmatched: 6.

This clone was detected only a few times. The CDR3 reads CASRALGDVAKNIQYF. The CDR3 DNA sequence: TGTGCCAGCAGAGCTCTGGGGGATGTGGCCAAAAACATTCAGTACTTC. The chain joins TRBV11-2 to TRBJ2-4; D is perhaps TRBD1 or TRBD2 (5 bases each). The CDR3 sequence is 16 residues long. Germline CDR1 is SGHAT and CDR2 is FQNNGV. The V and J ends lost 6 bases and 1 base respectively, with 16 bases between them.

The V and J genes are TRBV7-3 and TRBJ1-1; unclear D gene. Between the trimmed V and J ends, which lost 5 bases and 0 bases, there was a span of 7 bases. The CDR3 consists of 13 residues. In germline, CDR1 is SGHTA, CDR2 FQGTGA. This CDR3 reads CASSTHMNTEAFF. CDR3 nucleotide sequence: TGTGCCAGCAGCACTCACATGAACACTGAAGCTTTCTTT.